The following is a T cell receptor (beta chain) sequence with its context. What it binds is unknown. Germline-derived CDR1 and CDR2 are MNHEY and SVGAGI. The CDR3 is 15 amino acids. The V end was cut by 0 bases, the J end by 4 bases, with 12 bases between. This specimen comes from a study of tissue T cells after allogeneic stem cell transplantation. Study-wide background: This research-autopsy study prospectively enrolled adult allogeneic hematopoietic cell transplant recipients with steroid-refractory graft-versus-host disease. Four unmodified and three CD34-selected T-cell-depleted grafts went to graft-versus-host disease patients.

CDR3 sequences, V/J genes, frequencies and template counts came from survey-depth TCRbeta sequencing. Only in-frame clones appear in the TCRdb table, and some are missing; sequencing was by immunoSEQ multiplex PCR. This sample has 42,000 or so clones, with roughly 90% found just once. Study outcomes and limitations: Few T cell clones were shared across patients, but motif clusters showed tissue-specific shared signatures.

The material sequenced was blood, taken before transplantation. This receptor was taken from a woman between 35 and 75 years old who later had graft-versus-host disease after an allogeneic stem cell transplant. V usage is TRBV6-5 and J usage is TRBJ1-1; TRBD1 might be the D (5 bases). Here the CDR3 reads CASSYSRGWSTEAFF. CDR3 sequence (DNA): TGTGCCAGCAGTTACTCACGGGGGTGGAGCACTGAAGCTTTCTTT.